The clone carrying this T cell receptor beta chain was seen repeatedly, ten times or more. TCRdb independently ran MiXCR on the 5' RACE reads; one entry per CDR3 protein. The repertoire holds around 63,000 distinct CDR3 sequences, with around 15% as singletons. These data come from a study of T cells of healthy individuals. V was shortened by 7 bases and J by 0 bases, with 9 bases between the two germline ends. There are 13 residues in the CDR3. Germline values: CDR1 MGHDK, CDR2 SYGVNS. V and J are TRBV25-1 and TRBJ1-2; D call uncertain. The origin of this receptor is a human donor in good health. For the CDR3, the DNA is TGTGCCAGCACCCCGGGCCCTAACTATGGCTACACCTTC. Its protein is CASTPGPNYGYTF.